Each of the 30 T cell receptor beta chains below was sequenced from the same sample in a study of blood T cells in healthy people across ages. Through a sample-barcoded 5' primer and a J-beta primer mix, a second PCR was run for roughly 6 to 11 cycles. Each CDR3 protein is one row after TCRdb ran MiXCR on the 5' RACE reads. The table records 1.5 million to 2 million distinct CDR3 sequences, under 30% of them present only once. Sequencing was done on a sample of blood. The receptors shown here come from a woman in her twenties or thirties in good health.

V usage is TRBV2 and J usage is TRBJ2-1; 14 bases match TRBD2. In germline, CDR1 is SNHLY, CDR2 FYNNEI. The J segment lost 13 bases and the V segment lost 2 bases, leaving 13 bases of the junction unmatched. The length of the CDR3 is 17 residues. The CDR3 sequence: CASSEPRTSGGKETQFF. CDR3 coding DNA: TGTGCCAGCAGTGAACCACGGACTAGCGGGGGGAAAGAGACCCAGTTCTTC.

This clonotype appeared many times. The chain recombines TRBV20-1 with TRBJ2-7; 9 bases match TRBD2. CDR3 size: 13 residues. The junction had 6 bases not matched to a gene; V was cut back by 5 bases and J by 4 bases. Per germline, CDR1 DFQATT and CDR2 SNEGSKA (reference sequence). The CDR3 region has the DNA TGCAGTGCTGACGGGACTAGCAGATACGAGCAGTACTTC. It codes for CSADGTSRYEQYF.

The V gene is TRBV27, the J gene TRBJ2-5; weak D call: TRBD1 (6 bases). Trimming took 5 bases from V and 5 from J, leaving 18 bases between them. The CDR3 covers 15 residues. Looked up from germline, CDR1 is MNHEY and CDR2 is SMNVEV (reference sequence). Here the CDR3 reads CASSTFSTGMETQYF. CDR3 bases: TGTGCCAGCAGTACCTTTTCCACAGGGATGGAGACCCAGTACTTC.

The chain couples TRBV3-1 to TRBJ2-7, with TRBD2 as a possible D gene (5 bases). In germline, CDR1 is LGHDT, CDR2 YNNKEL (reference sequence). This CDR3 has 13 residues. The V and J ends lost 4 bases and 2 bases respectively, with 9 bases between them. The CDR3 sequence is CASSRNGAYEQYF. For the CDR3, the DNA is TGTGCCAGCAGCCGTAACGGGGCCTACGAGCAGTACTTC.

The chain couples TRBV28 to TRBJ1-5; 7 bases line up with TRBD1. CDR1 is MDHEN and CDR2 is SYDVKM in the germline V gene. The CDR3 contains 12 residues. V was clipped by 6 bases and J by 6 bases; unmatched bases: 2. CDR3 DNA sequence: TGTGCCAGCAGCAGGGGGTTTCAGCCCCAGCATTTT. This codes for CASSRGFQPQHF.

For this clonotype: One junction end does not reproduce the germline sequence, and a read error may be involved. The chain links TRBV15 to TRBJ2-1, with no clear D. Looked up from germline, CDR1 is LNHNV and CDR2 is YYDKDF (reference sequence). The CDR3 runs to 14 residues. The DNA for the CDR3 is TGTGCCACCAAGACGGGCTCCCAGGTCGATGAGCAGGTCTTC. Its protein product is CATKTGSQVDEQVF.

The chain carries TRBV9 and TRBJ2-1; D not certain. The CDR3 covers 15 residues. V dropped 0 bases and J dropped 0 bases, with 7 bases sitting between them. CDR1 and CDR2 (germline): SGDLS, YYNGEE. The CDR3 region is CASSVALGSYNEQFF. CDR3 DNA: TGTGCCAGCAGCGTAGCCTTAGGCTCCTACAATGAGCAGTTCTTC.

Worth noting for this clonotype: One end of the junction is discordant with germline, which a read error may explain. The CDR3 sequence: CASSSLLAGGIYSEQFF. The CDR3, as DNA: TGTGCCAGCAGCTCCCTACTAGCGGGAGGCATCTACAGTGAGCAGTTCTTC. J is TRBJ2-1 and V is TRBV7-9; 12 bases fit TRBD2. Germline CDR1 SEHNR, CDR2 FQNEAQ (reference sequence). This CDR3 has 17 residues. Supplemented by reference TRBV7-9 and TRBJ2-1, the full variable domain reads DTGVSQNPRHKITKRGQNVTFRCDPISEHNRLYWYRQTLGQGPEFLTYFQNEAQLEKSRLLSDRFSAERPKGSFSTLEIQRTEQGDSAMYLCASSSLLAGGIYSEQFFGPGTRLTVL.

This clonotype was seen a few times. The rearrangement links TRBV30 to TRBJ1-5; D is ambiguous. Germline assignment: CDR1 GTSNPN and CDR2 SVGIG (reference sequence). The CDR3 runs to 13 residues. Trimming shortened V by 2 bases and J by 7 bases, and 12 bases separated the two germline ends. CDR3 protein: CAWSRLAGQPQHF. The CDR3 DNA is TGTGCCTGGAGTAGGTTGGCGGGCCAGCCCCAGCATTTT.

The chain combines TRBV10-1 with TRBJ2-4; D is perhaps TRBD1 (6 bases). CDR1 is WNHNN, CDR2 SYGVQD, per germline (reference sequence). The CDR3 has 15 amino acids. Between the trimmed V and J ends, which lost 5 bases and 5 bases, there was a span of 16 bases. CDR3 nucleotides: TGCGCCAGCAGTTCCACAACAGGGTTTGAAAACATTCAGTACTTC. Its protein product is CASSSTTGFENIQYF.

This clonotype has just a few counts. The DNA for the CDR3 is TGCAGTGCTAGAGTCGGGGAGCGAGAGACCCAGTACTTC. Its translation is CSARVGERETQYF. The rearrangement joins TRBV20-1 to TRBJ2-5, with D possibly TRBD2 on 5 matching bases. V was cut by 1 base and J by 4 bases, with 10 bases left in between. The CDR3 sequence is 13 residues long. Germline CDR1 and CDR2: DFQATT and SNEGSKA (reference sequence).

This chain joins TRBV28 and TRBJ1-1, with D perhaps matching TRBD1 (6 bases). V was cut by 3 bases and J by 11 bases, with 13 bases left in between. The CDR3 is made up of 12 amino acids. Germline V gene lookup returns CDR1 MDHEN and CDR2 SYDVKM. The CDR3 loop is CASSFRGKAAFF. The CDR3 coding sequence is TGTGCCAGCAGTTTCAGGGGTAAGGCGGCTTTCTTT.

Details on this clonotype: This CDR3 is missing its conserved last phenylalanine or tryptophan, likely due to a read error. The chain joins TRBV5-1 to TRBJ2-5; D unclear. Looked up from germline, CDR1 is SGHRS and CDR2 is YFSETQ. The CDR3 has 13 residues. V gave up 1 base and J gave up 2 bases, with 6 bases separating them. In DNA, the CDR3 is TGCGCCAGCAGCTTGCAACAGCAAGAGACCCAGTACTAC. The encoded protein is CASSLQQQETQYY.

The rearrangement uses TRBV6-5 and TRBJ1-2; D is undetermined. Trimming took off 6 bases at V and 13 bases at J, with 21 bases between the two ends. Germline values: CDR1 MNHEY, CDR2 SVGAGI. The CDR3 has 13 amino acids. The DNA of the CDR3 is TGTGCCAGCAGCACGACCCGGAACACGAAGCTCACCTTC. As protein: CASSTTRNTKLTF.

Regarding this clonotype: The junction and the germline gene differ at one end; a read error may be behind it. V usage is TRBV12-3 or TRBV12-4 and J usage is TRBJ1-3, with 8 bases matching TRBD1. The CDR3 is 16 amino acids. The CDR3 sequence is CASILGGQGSGNPIYF. CDR3 bases: TGTGCCAGCATCTTGGGCGGACAGGGCTCTGGAAACCCCATATATTTT.

This clonotype came up many times. One end of the junction varies from germline; a read error may be responsible. The gene calls are TRBV7-3 and TRBJ2-4; possible D gene TRBD1, 5 bases. Germline V gene sequence: CDR1 SGHTA, CDR2 FQGTGA. The CDR3 is 13 residues long. The CDR3 sequence: CAISLIRDDIQYF. As DNA, the CDR3 is TGTGCCATCAGCTTAATCAGGGATGACATTCAGTACTTC.

This sequence joins TRBV4-2 and TRBJ1-5, with D perhaps TRBD1 (5 bases). V dropped 1 base and J dropped 7 bases, with 14 bases sitting between them. The CDR3 contains 15 residues. The germline CDR1 and CDR2 sequences are LGHNA and YNFKEQ. For the CDR3, the DNA is TGTGCCAGCAGCCAAGTCGAGGCAGGGCACCAGCCCCAGCATTTT. Translated: CASSQVEAGHQPQHF.

The chain is built from TRBV7-2 and TRBJ2-7, with TRBD1 matching over 8 bases. J lost 5 bases, V lost 5 bases, and 11 bases had no gene match. The CDR3 length is 15 residues. Germline CDR1 is SGHTA and CDR2 is FQGNSA. CDR3 coding DNA: TGTGCCAGCAGCCGACGACGGGACAGGCGCGACGAGCAGTACTTC. This codes for CASSRRRDRRDEQYF.

This clonotype was counted between two and nine times. The chain joins TRBV30 to TRBJ2-1; 9 bases are shared with TRBD2. The CDR3 has 15 residues. Germline V gives CDR1 GTSNPN, CDR2 SVGIG (reference sequence). J gave up 8 bases and V 3 bases, and 11 bases lay outside the gene matches. In DNA, the CDR3 is TGTGCCTGGAGAGCGGGAGGCGCCGAGGGGCATGAGCAGTTCTTC. Its translation is CAWRAGGAEGHEQFF.

The chain uses TRBV24-1 and TRBJ2-1; no reliable D call. The V gene lost 5 bases and the J gene lost 4 bases, with 5 bases spanning the gap. From germline, CDR1 is KGHDR and CDR2 SFDVKD. This CDR3 has 12 residues. CDR3 sequence (DNA): TGTGCCACCAGTGGAGAATACAATGAGCAGTTCTTC. This codes for CATSGEYNEQFF.

The rearrangement joins TRBV14 to TRBJ2-7, with TRBD2 as a possible D gene (5 bases). Gene TRBJ2-5 matches the end of the DNA better, so the J call may be wrong. From germline, CDR1 is SGHDN and CDR2 FVKESK. The CDR3 runs to 14 residues. The CDR3 nucleotides read TGTGCCAGCAGCCAAGAACGTTTCCGGGGGACCCAGTACTTC. This sequence encodes CASSQERFRGTQYF.

This clonotype has just one count. The junction and the germline gene differ at one end; a read error may be behind it. The chain recombines TRBV7-2 with TRBJ2-7; D remains unclear. CDR1 and CDR2 (germline): SGHTA, FQGNSA. This CDR3 contains 13 residues. CDR3 region: CASSRDTSYVQYF. The DNA of the CDR3 is TGTGCCAGCAGCCGCGACACCTCCTACGTGCAGTACTTC.

This clonotype was observed at least ten times. V gene TRBV4-1 combines with J gene TRBJ2-7, with D possibly being TRBD2 (6 bases). The CDR3 runs 14 residues. Looked up from germline, CDR1 is MGHRA and CDR2 is YSYEKL. Between the trimmed V and J ends, which lost 1 base and 5 bases, there was a span of 12 bases. Here the CDR3 DNA reads TGCGCCAGCAGCCAAGTCGGGACTCGGGACGAGCAGTACTTC. Protein: CASSQVGTRDEQYF.

Ten or more counts support this clonotype. The chain employs TRBV6-6 and TRBJ2-1, with a weak D call TRBD2 (6 bases). Germline CDR1 MNHNY, CDR2 SVGAGI (reference sequence). The V end lost 8 bases, the J end lost 2 bases, and 16 bases lay between the germline ends. The CDR3 runs 15 residues. The CDR3 here is CASHLTGEPYNEQFF. CDR3 coding DNA: TGTGCCAGCCACCTTACGGGGGAACCCTACAATGAGCAGTTCTTC.

This clonotype was seen only a few times. The chain carries TRBV29-1 and TRBJ2-3, with D possibly matching TRBD1 (5 bases). CDR3 length: 13 amino acids. The ends were cut back, 2 bases at V and 10 bases at J, with 16 bases in the middle. Germline values: CDR1 SQVTM, CDR2 ANQGSEA. CDR3 DNA sequence: TGCAGCGTTGAACCCCGCAGGGTGAGGTCGCAGTATTTT. Protein product: CSVEPRRVRSQYF.

The chain joins TRBV12-3 or TRBV12-4 to TRBJ2-5; TRBD2 matches at 7 bases. V shed 6 bases, J shed 4 bases, and the junction held 8 bases outside the gene matches. The CDR3 consists of 14 residues. The CDR3 is CASRTSRRLETQYF. CDR3 DNA sequence: TGTGCCAGCAGGACTAGCAGGAGATTAGAGACCCAGTACTTC.

This chain uses TRBV5-1 with TRBJ1-1; possibly TRBD1 for D (6 bases). The V gene lost 1 base and the J gene lost 4 bases, with 11 bases spanning the gap. Germline V gene data show CDR1 as SGHRS and CDR2 as YFSETQ. The CDR3 loop spans 14 amino acids. The DNA of the CDR3 is TGCGCCAGCAGCTTGTCCACAGGGATCACTGAAGCTTTCTTT. It codes for CASSLSTGITEAFF.

This sequence joins TRBV7-2 and TRBJ2-5; D not resolved. Looked up from germline, CDR1 is SGHTA and CDR2 is FQGNSA. The CDR3 sequence is 13 residues long. V was clipped by 5 bases and J by 7 bases, with 14 bases between them. DNA of the CDR3: TGTGCCAGCAGCCGATCAACGCGAGGGACCCAGTACTTC. This codes for CASSRSTRGTQYF. Drawing the rest from reference TRBV7-2 and TRBJ2-5, the complete variable domain is GAGVSQSPSNKVTEKGKDVELRCDPISGHTALYWYRQSLGQGLEFLIYFQGNSAPDKSGLPSDRFSAERTGGSVSTLTIQRTQQEDSAVYLCASSRSTRGTQYFGPGTRLLVL.

In regard to this clonotype: A much larger clone differs from this one at a single base, so this may be a read error. The rearrangement uses TRBV24-1 and TRBJ2-6; 9 bases are a match to TRBD2. CDR3 length: 18 residues. V lost 5 bases and J lost 0; bases outside the gene matches: 7. From germline, CDR1 is KGHDR and CDR2 SFDVKD. CDR3 bases: TGTGCCACCAGTGGTTTACTAGCGGGCCCCTCTGGGGCCAACGTCCTGACTTTC. It codes for CATSGLLAGPSGANVLTF.

The gene calls are TRBV7-2 and TRBJ1-2; the D gene is possibly TRBD1 (5 bases). V was shortened by 5 bases and J by 8 bases, with 18 bases between the two germline ends. CDR1 is SGHTA and CDR2 is FQGNSA in the germline V gene. The CDR3 totals 14 residues. The CDR3 spells CASSPEWQGGGYTF. The CDR3 coding sequence is TGTGCCAGCAGCCCTGAGTGGCAGGGAGGCGGCTACACCTTC.